The following is a T cell receptor (beta chain) sequence with its context. Its cognate antigen is unknown. CDR3 length: 13 amino acids. Germline assignment: CDR1 LGHNT and CDR2 FRNRAP. The J segment lost 11 bases and the V segment lost 7 bases, leaving 9 bases of the junction unmatched. This record comes from a study of OX40 agonist ivuxolimab in advanced cancers. Study background: Patients received intravenous ivuxolimab every 2 weeks at 0.01 to 10 mg/kg. Patients with prior anti-PD-1, anti-PD-L1 or anti-CTLA-4 therapy were eligible; 35% to 50% had some.

Study conclusions and caveats: Among the lowest levels of clonal expansion were found in partial responders at 0.1-3.0 mg/kg.

Produced via immunoSEQ multiplex PCR; TCRdb's table is partial and in-frame only. This sample has 70,000 to 90,000 clones, with about 90% found just once. Autoimmune disease history or systemic immunosuppression meant exclusion. This chain joins TRBV12-5 and TRBJ2-3, with TRBD2 matching over 10 bases. This sequence originates from an adult with an advanced solid tumor such as melanoma, head and neck, liver or kidney cancer. Source: CD4+ or CD8+ T cells sorted from blood, taken in a trial of the OX40 agonist ivuxolimab. The CDR3 nucleotides are TGTGCTAGTGCCCTAGCGGGAGCCCCTGGGCAGTATTTT. This gives the protein CASALAGAPGQYF.